This T cell receptor beta chain originates from a study of beta chain features in type 1 diabetes. Broader study findings: Type 1 diabetes patients showed a moderate but significant shortening of TCRB CDR3s in all four CD4+ subsets. An over-representation of cells with high TCR expression could result from cDNA sequencing.

All of the isolated RNA was reverse transcribed, so expressed TCRB transcripts were sequenced. Using immunoSEQ multiplex PCR, the repertoire was profiled, and TCRdb retains in-frame clones only, with some absent. The repertoire holds approximately 600,000 clones, with roughly 12% as singletons. A note on this clone: Its antigen remains unidentified. Other DNA sequences of this sample code for an identical CDR3.

V dropped 1 base and J dropped 7 bases, with 8 bases sitting between them. Germline assignment: CDR1 SGHDN and CDR2 FVKESK. This CDR3 comprises 14 residues. The origin of this receptor is a man aged 25 to 40 with type 1 diabetes. Source material: naive CD4+ T cells from blood. The chain is built from TRBV14 and TRBJ1-6, with a possible D match to TRBD1 (6 bases). CDR3 in amino acids: CASSQGTANSPLHF. The CDR3 DNA follows: TGTGCCAGCAGCCAAGGGACAGCAAATTCACCCCTCCACTTT.